This T cell receptor (beta chain) is from a study of cytomegalovirus exposure and HLA in healthy donors. Study-wide results and limits: Segments of the TCR beta V type were, in most cases, productive about 90% or about 30% of the time in an earlier analysis. The classifier was said to identify cytomegalovirus status with high specificity and sensitivity. What a later analysis showed was that several of the most significant clusters appeared linked to common viral pathogens.

To note about this clone: The target antigen is unknown.

The CDR3 covers 12 residues. Per the germline V gene, CDR1 is KGHSH and CDR2 is LQKENI. The V end lost 5 bases, the J end lost 4 bases, and 8 bases lay between the germline ends. The study ran its PCR with 60 Vbeta and 13 Jbeta primers. TCRdb's copy holds only in-frame clones and misses some; the assay was immunoSEQ multiplex PCR. The profile covers about 140,000 clones, with 80% appearing a single time and 4.5% to 6.5% taken by the ten largest. This TCR was recovered from a male donor in good health and CMV-seronegative. Sequenced sample: PBMCs. The gene calls are TRBV18 and TRBJ2-5; D is ambiguous. CDR3 sequence reads: CASSGRGETQYF. In nucleotides, the CDR3 is TGTGCCAGCTCAGGAAGAGGAGAGACCCAGTACTTC.